The 29 T cell receptor beta chains listed next were all sequenced from one sample in a study of cytomegalovirus exposure and HLA in healthy donors. Researchers ran the PCR with 60 Vbeta and 13 Jbeta primers. TCRdb keeps only in-frame clones here, not all; method: immunoSEQ multiplex PCR. The sample includes 150,000 to 200,000 clones, approximately 80% of them seen just once. The specimen was PBMCs. All receptors come from a boy aged 5-17 years in good health and CMV-seronegative.

The rearrangement joins TRBV18 to TRBJ2-7; no clear D gene. This CDR3 region has 11 residues. V gave up 5 bases and J gave up 6 bases, with 8 bases separating them. Germline V gene sequence: CDR1 KGHSH, CDR2 LQKENI. DNA of the CDR3: TGTGCCAGCTCATTCCCCGGCGAGCAGTACTTC. Translating gives CASSFPGEQYF. The whole variable domain, filled in from reference TRBV18 and TRBJ2-7, reads NAGVMQNPRHLVRRRGQEARLRCSPMKGHSHVYWYRQLPEEGLKFMVYLQKENIIDESGMPKERFSAEFPKEGPSILRIQQVVRGDSAAYFCASSFPGEQYFGPGTRLTVT.

The chain couples TRBV6-5 to TRBJ1-2, with 8 bases matching TRBD1. Germline V lookup: CDR1 MNHEY, CDR2 SVGAGI. J lost 6 bases, V lost 4 bases, and 4 bases had no gene match. The CDR3 has 13 residues. The CDR3 nucleotides read TGTGCCAGCAGTTGGACAGGGATTGATGGCTACACCTTC. This translates into CASSWTGIDGYTF.

The chain recombines TRBV6-5 with TRBJ2-7, with 8 bases aligning to TRBD2. Per germline, CDR1 MNHEY and CDR2 SVGAGI. The CDR3 length is 15 residues. Trimming cost V 0 bases and J 5 bases; bases outside gene matches: 6. CDR3 nucleotide sequence: TGTGCCAGCAGTTACTCCGGCGGGGGGACGAACGAGCAGTACTTC. It codes for CASSYSGGGTNEQYF.

The gene calls are TRBV7-9 and TRBJ2-7, with TRBD2 identical over 8 bases. V gave up 1 base and J gave up 3 bases; unmatched junction bases: 5. Germline CDR1 SEHNR, CDR2 FQNEAQ (reference sequence). This CDR3 is built from 15 residues. CDR3 protein: CASSLVVSGDYEQYF. The DNA of the CDR3 is TGTGCCAGCAGCTTAGTAGTTAGCGGGGACTACGAGCAGTACTTC.

V gene TRBV19 combines with J gene TRBJ1-2, with 8 bases lining up with TRBD1. CDR1 and CDR2 (germline): LNHDA, SQIVND (reference sequence). The CDR3 is 16 amino acids. J was trimmed by 0 bases and V by 4 bases; bases with no gene match: 7. CDR3: CASSTSTGGANYGYTF. CDR3 DNA: TGTGCCAGTAGTACCTCAACAGGGGGAGCTAACTATGGCTACACCTTC.

V and J are TRBV6-5 and TRBJ1-1; D might be TRBD1 (5 bases). Germline loops: CDR1 MNHEY, CDR2 SVGAGI. The ends were cut back, 6 bases at V and 5 bases at J, with 16 bases in the middle. The CDR3 consists of 14 residues. The CDR3 region is CASRERGERTEAFF. Here the CDR3 DNA reads TGTGCCAGCAGGGAGCGGGGGGAGAGGACTGAAGCTTTCTTT.

This sequence joins TRBV30 and TRBJ2-5; D not resolved. V was clipped by 3 bases and J by 1 base, with 3 bases between them. The length of the CDR3 is 11 residues. Germline assignment: CDR1 GTSNPN and CDR2 SVGIG (reference sequence). The CDR3 DNA is TGTGCCTGGAGCCTCCAAGAGACCCAGTACTTC. Protein: CAWSLQETQYF. The full variable domain, with the rest looked up from reference TRBV30 and TRBJ2-5, is SQTIHQWPATLVQPVGSPLSLECTVEGTSNPNLYWYRQAAGRGLQLLFYSVGIGQISSEVPQNLSASRPQDRQFILSSKKLLLSDSGFYLCAWSLQETQYFGPGTRLLVL.

The gene calls are TRBV18 and TRBJ2-1; TRBD2 agrees at 13 bases. Germline V CDR1 and CDR2: KGHSH, LQKENI. The V segment lost 3 bases and the J segment 7 bases; nucleotides outside the gene matches: 6. The CDR3 totals 16 residues. CDR3 sequence reads: CASSPPTSGRTNEQFF. The DNA of the CDR3 is TGTGCCAGCTCACCGCCGACTAGCGGGAGGACAAATGAGCAGTTCTTC.

The rearrangement links TRBV21-1 to TRBJ1-2; the listed D gene, TRBD1, was not tested against the DNA. TRBV21-1 is assigned pseudogene status. This CDR3 region has 16 residues. CDR3 in amino acids: CASSKERGQGSYGYTF. The CDR3 region has the DNA TGTGCCAGCAGCAAAGAAAGGGGACAGGGTAGCTATGGCTACACCTTC.

This chain links TRBV7-3 with TRBJ2-3; D remains unclear. The CDR3 runs to 16 residues. Germline V gene lookup returns CDR1 SGHTA and CDR2 FQGTGA. V dropped 1 base and J dropped 0 bases, with 11 bases sitting between them. CDR3 coding DNA: TGTGCCAGCAGCTTAATTGGCGGCGTTAGCACAGATACGCAGTATTTT. Protein: CASSLIGGVSTDTQYF.

This clone has a handful of counts. This sequence joins TRBV5-1 and TRBJ1-1; D unresolved. Per germline, CDR1 SGHRS and CDR2 YFSETQ. The V and J ends lost 4 bases and 2 bases respectively, with 9 bases between them. The CDR3 is 13 amino acids. The CDR3 region is CASSRLVNTEAFF. As DNA, the CDR3 is TGCGCCAGCAGCCGACTCGTTAACACTGAAGCTTTCTTT.

The chain combines TRBV5-1 with TRBJ2-5; D is possibly TRBD1 (6 bases). Trimming pared 4 bases from V and 2 bases from J, leaving 15 bases between. Germline CDR1 reads SGHRS; CDR2 reads YFSETQ. The CDR3 length is 15 residues. The CDR3 sequence is CASSHIGQIQETQYF. CDR3 in DNA: TGCGCCAGCAGCCACATTGGACAGATACAAGAGACCCAGTACTTC.

CDR3 in DNA: TGTGCCAGCAGTGAATTATGGGCCAGTCGCGACGTCTCTGGGGCCAACGTCCTGACTTTC. Encoded protein: CASSELWASRDVSGANVLTF. V and J are TRBV6-1 and TRBJ2-6; D is ambiguous. Germline V gives CDR1 MNHNS, CDR2 SASEGT. V was cut by 2 bases and J by 0 bases, with 20 bases left in between. The CDR3 covers 20 residues.

V is TRBV5-5 and J is TRBJ1-6; D is ambiguous. The length of the CDR3 is 15 residues. Germline V CDR1 and CDR2: SGHKS, YYEKEE (reference sequence). Trimming stripped 1 base from V and 7 bases from J, with 12 bases between. The CDR3: CASSLYREENSPLHF. The CDR3 DNA is TGTGCCAGCAGCTTGTATAGAGAGGAAAATTCACCCCTCCACTTT.

The V gene is TRBV5-6, the J gene TRBJ1-2; the D gene is possibly TRBD1 (5 bases). CDR3 size: 14 residues. Germline V lookup: CDR1 SGHDT, CDR2 YYEEEE. Deletions cut 0 bases from V and 5 bases from J, with 11 bases between. This CDR3 is CASSLGQRVYGYTF. CDR3 DNA: TGTGCCAGCAGCTTGGGACAGCGAGTTTATGGCTACACCTTC.

The CDR3 here is CASSIVTGADTEAFF. CDR3 coding DNA: TGTGCCAGTAGTATCGTGACAGGGGCGGACACTGAAGCTTTCTTT. J is TRBJ1-1 and V is TRBV19, with TRBD1 matching over 8 bases. The CDR3 runs 15 residues. Trimming took 3 bases from V and 3 from J; bases not matched to a gene: 6. Per germline, CDR1 LNHDA and CDR2 SQIVND (reference sequence). The full variable domain, rest sourced from reference TRBV19 and TRBJ1-1, is DGGITQSPKYLFRKEGQNVTLSCEQNLNHDAMYWYRQDPGQGLRLIYYSQIVNDFQKGDIAEGYSVSREKKESFPLTVTSAQKNPTAFYLCASSIVTGADTEAFFGQGTRLTVV.

A few counts support this clone. The V and J genes are TRBV29-1 and TRBJ1-2, with D perhaps TRBD1 (5 bases). Germline loops: CDR1 SQVTM, CDR2 ANQGSEA. This CDR3 is 15 amino acids long. Deletions cut 5 bases from V and 5 bases from J, with 21 bases between. The CDR3 DNA follows: TGCAGCGTTTGGTCAACGGGGGGGATGATATATGGCTACACCTTC. Translated: CSVWSTGGMIYGYTF.

The rearrangement links TRBV5-1 to TRBJ2-6; 7 nucleotides line up with TRBD2. The CDR3 length is 15 residues. Per the germline V gene, CDR1 is SGHRS and CDR2 is YFSETQ. With V trimmed by 1 base and J by 4 bases, 2 bases remained unmatched. The CDR3 DNA reads as TGCGCCAGCAGCTTGAGGGACTACGGGGCCAACGTCCTGACTTTC. It specifies CASSLRDYGANVLTF. Full variable domain (missing parts from reference TRBV5-1 and TRBJ2-6): KAGVTQTPRYLIKTRGQQVTLSCSPISGHRSVSWYQQTPGQGLQFLFEYFSETQRNKGNFPGRFSGRQFSNSRSEMNVSTLELGDSALYLCASSLRDYGANVLTFGAGSRLTVL.

The rearrangement joins TRBV28 to TRBJ1-1; the D is unclear. The CDR3 totals 13 residues. Germline V gives CDR1 MDHEN, CDR2 SYDVKM. The V end lost 5 bases, the J end lost 4 bases, and 11 bases lay between the germline ends. CDR3: CASSGYAGTEAFF. DNA for the CDR3: TGTGCCAGCAGTGGGTACGCGGGCACTGAAGCTTTCTTT.

The chain employs TRBV13 and TRBJ2-2; the D is unclear. The CDR3 runs to 18 residues. Trimming removed 7 bases from V and 4 bases from J, with 25 bases in between. Germline V gene lookup returns CDR1 PRHDT and CDR2 FYEKMQ (reference sequence). In DNA, the CDR3 is TGTGCCAGCAACGTCTTCTCTTTCGCGACATCCGTCACCGGGGAGCTGTTTTTT. This translates into CASNVFSFATSVTGELFF.

This chain's CDR3 is CASSLTGLGIDEQFF. The CDR3 region has the DNA TGCGCCAGCAGCCTAACGGGACTGGGGATCGATGAGCAGTTCTTC. The V call is TRBV4-1, the J call TRBJ2-1; D might be TRBD2 (6 bases). Germline-derived CDR1 and CDR2 are MGHRA and YSYEKL. V lost 4 bases and J lost 8, with 18 bases in between. The CDR3 runs to 15 residues.

V is TRBV4-1 and J is TRBJ2-3; D gene unclear. The CDR3 covers 12 residues. The ends were cut back, 1 base at V and 6 bases at J, with 5 bases in the middle. CDR1 is MGHRA and CDR2 is YSYEKL in the germline V gene. CDR3 protein: CASSQASDTQYF. The CDR3 region has the DNA TGCGCCAGCAGCCAAGCTTCTGATACGCAGTATTTT.

The V call is TRBV23-1, the J call TRBJ2-1, with D tentatively TRBD1 (5 bases). TRBV23-1 counts as an open reading frame of uncertain function. The CDR3 covers 17 residues. The V and J ends lost 0 bases and 6 bases respectively, with 18 bases between them. The DNA of the CDR3 is TGCGCCAGCAGTCAATCGACGGCCCCACAGGTCTCCAATGAGCAGTTCTTC. This sequence encodes CASSQSTAPQVSNEQFF.

The chain uses TRBV9 and TRBJ2-2; 10 positions match TRBD2. CDR1 and CDR2 (germline): SGDLS, YYNGEE. Trimming cost V 7 bases and J 3 bases; bases outside gene matches: 9. The CDR3 totals 16 residues. The CDR3 DNA sequence: TGTGCCAGCCAACCCAGCGGGGGGGCGGACACCGGGGAGCTGTTTTTT. It specifies CASQPSGGADTGELFF.

The chain is built from TRBV5-5 and TRBJ1-6; 8 bases line up with TRBD1. The CDR3 sequence is 16 residues long. The germline gives CDR1 SGHKS, CDR2 YYEKEE (reference sequence). V lost 2 bases, J lost 4 bases, and 5 bases stayed unmatched. The CDR3 DNA follows: TGTGCCAGCAGCTTCGGACAGGGTCAATATAATTCACCCCTCCACTTT. Protein: CASSFGQGQYNSPLHF.

The J gene is TRBJ2-7, the V gene TRBV5-8, with TRBD1 matching 8 bases. The CDR3 is made up of 15 amino acids. Germline CDR1 SGHTS, CDR2 YDEGEE. Trimming removed 4 bases from V and 2 bases from J; junction bases left unmatched: 8. In DNA, the CDR3 is TGTGCCAGCAGCACCGGACAGGGAGCACCCTACGAGCAGTACTTC. This encodes CASSTGQGAPYEQYF.

This clone is a singleton in its sample. V gene TRBV30 combines with J gene TRBJ1-1, with D tentatively TRBD1 (6 bases). The CDR3 runs 13 residues. V lost 7 bases and J 1 base, leaving 13 bases between the germline ends. The germline V gene has CDR1 GTSNPN and CDR2 SVGIG (reference sequence). The CDR3 region has the DNA TGTGCCTTAGGGGGTGTGAGGAACACTGAAGCTTTCTTT. Translation: CALGGVRNTEAFF.

In nucleotides, the CDR3 is TGTGCCAGTAGGTTGACAGGGACCCCTTTCAACACTGAAGCTTTCTTT. This translates into CASRLTGTPFNTEAFF. The rearrangement joins TRBV19 to TRBJ1-1, with TRBD1 identical over 7 bases. Germline lookup yields CDR1 LNHDA and CDR2 SQIVND (reference sequence). This CDR3 region has 16 residues. The J segment lost 2 bases and the V segment lost 6 bases, leaving 12 bases of the junction unmatched.

This chain connects TRBV5-4 to TRBJ1-2; TRBD1 matches at 7 bases. The CDR3 runs to 14 residues. Germline CDR1 SGHNT, CDR2 YYREEE (reference sequence). The J segment lost 3 bases and the V segment lost 1 base, leaving 3 bases of the junction unmatched. CDR3: CASSLRGGDYGYTF. In DNA, the CDR3 is TGTGCCAGCAGCTTGAGAGGGGGCGACTATGGCTACACCTTC.